Listed below are T cell receptor beta chains from one sample, sequenced in a study of T-cell memory formation after mild COVID-19. TCRdb recomputed calls from the 5' RACE reads with MiXCR, one row per CDR3 protein. This table has about 390,000 distinct CDR3 sequences, approximately 21% appearing once. The sequencing sample was made of PBMCs or a T cell subset sorted from them (not recorded which). The receptors here all came from an adult woman who had mild COVID-19 (a few samples of this study predate the infection). Cell type and time point are not known. CDR3s include the opening cysteine and the closing phenylalanine or tryptophan. A D gene is named only where the DNA matches it firmly. Not all rows give a size; the values are once, few, many and, for expanded clones, a class.

- many TRBJ2-2 TRBV5-1 TGCGCCAGCAGCGCTCGACCCGTGATTACCGGGGAGCTGTTTTTT CASSARPVITGELFF
TRBD1 - TRBJ1-5 TRBV7-2 TGTGCCAGCCAGACAGGGGACCAGCCCCAGCATTTT CASQTGDQPQHF
- - TRBJ1-1 TRBV24-1 TGTGCCACCAGTGATTCCAGGTTATTGGACACTGAAGCTTTCTTT CATSDSRLLDTEAFF
- - TRBJ2-1 TRBV5-1 TGCGCCAGCAGCAAGGACCCCCACAATGAGCAGTTCTTC CASSKDPHNEQFF
TRBD1 few TRBJ2-3 TRBV2 TGTGCCAGCACAACAGGGGTATTTGCAGATACGCAGTATTTT CASTTGVFADTQYF
TRBD2 few TRBJ2-3 TRBV29-1 TGCAGCGTTGTACCCGCGGGGGGAGATACGCAGTATTTT CSVVPAGGDTQYF
- - TRBJ2-3 TRBV4-2 TGTGCCAGCAGCCCCTCCCCAACTAGCACCGGCACAGATACGCAGTATTTT CASSPSPTSTGTDTQYF
- few TRBJ2-3 TRBV18 TGTGCCAGCTCACCAACCTACAACCCGGATACGCAGTATTTT CASSPTYNPDTQYF
- few TRBJ2-4 TRBV6-1 TGTGCCAGCAGTGAAGCCACCATCGCCGGGGCCAACATTCAGTACTTC CASSEATIAGANIQYF
TRBD2 few TRBJ2-3 TRBV9 TGTGCCAGCAGCGTAACTAGCGGGAATACAGATACGCAGTATTTT CASSVTSGNTDTQYF
TRBD2 - TRBJ2-3 TRBV5-1 TGCGCCAGCAAATTAGCGGGAGAGGCATATACGCAGTATTTT CASKLAGEAYTQYF
- few TRBJ2-1 TRBV20-1 TGCAGTGCTAGAAGTCCTACCGCGCCCTCCTACAATGAGCAGTTCTTC CSARSPTAPSYNEQFF
TRBD2 few TRBJ2-1 TRBV3-1 TGTGCCAGCAGCCTACCCGGGGGGAAGAATGAGCAGTTCTTC CASSLPGGKNEQFF
- few TRBJ2-5 TRBV5-5 TGTGCCAGCAGCTTGGAGACCCCGGAGACCCAGTACTTC CASSLETPETQYF
TRBD1 - TRBJ1-1 TRBV7-9 TGTGCCAGCAGCCTCCCTCCCGGGACAGCGAACACTGAAGCTTTCTTT CASSLPPGTANTEAFF
- - TRBJ2-2 TRBV3-1 TGTGCCAGCAGCCAAGATCTAGGCAGCCCCACCGGGGAGCTGTTTTTT CASSQDLGSPTGELFF
TRBD1 few TRBJ2-2 TRBV24-1 TGTGCCACCAGTGACTCGGGACAGGGCGCCGGGGAGCTGTTTTTT CATSDSGQGAGELFF
- - TRBJ2-1 TRBV2 TGTGCCAGCAGCGTAGACCGGGATACCATTACAAATGAGCAGTTCTTC CASSVDRDTITNEQFF
- few TRBJ2-7 TRBV3-1 TGTGCCAGCAGCCAAGGCGGGGAACCATACGAGCAGTACTTC CASSQGGEPYEQYF
- few TRBJ1-1 TRBV20-1 TGCAGTGCTAGAGTAACCTCCCGGGGTATGAACACTGAAGCTTTCTTT CSARVTSRGMNTEAFF
- - TRBJ2-5 TRBV11-3 TGTGCCAGCAGCTCCCCCTCGGGGAAAGAGACCCAGTACTTC CASSSPSGKETQYF
TRBD1 few TRBJ2-5 TRBV4-1 TGCGCCAGCAGCCAACTGGGGACAGGGAAAGAGACCCAGTACTTC CASSQLGTGKETQYF
- - TRBJ2-3 TRBV9 TGTGCCAGCAGCGTAAGTGGGGGACCAGATACGCAGTATTTT CASSVSGGPDTQYF
TRBD2 - TRBJ2-2 TRBV7-8 TGTGCCAGCAGCCGCCCAACCCGGACTAGCTTAGCCGGGGAGCTGTTTTTT CASSRPTRTSLAGELFF
- - TRBJ2-7 TRBV9 TGTGCCAGCAGCACCAAAGCAGGGCGAACCCACGAGCAGTACTTC CASSTKAGRTHEQYF
- few TRBJ1-4 TRBV4-1 TGCGCCAGCAGCCGTGGGTTTAATGAAAAACTGTTTTTT CASSRGFNEKLFF
TRBD1 - TRBJ1-1 TRBV6-4 TGTGCCAGCAGGAGGACAGGGAGCACTGAAGCTTTCTTT CASRRTGSTEAFF
- few TRBJ1-3 TRBV6-5 TGTGCCAGCAGACTCATCTCTGGAAACACCATATATTTT CASRLISGNTIYF
- once TRBJ1-1 TRBV7-9 TGTGCCAGCAGTCGCGGACGGTCCGAAGACACTGAAGCTTTCTTT CASSRGRSEDTEAFF
TRBD2 few TRBJ2-5 TRBV7-9 TGTGCCAGCAGCTTAGAGGGAGCGGGACTGGGGACCCAGTACTTC CASSLEGAGLGTQYF
- few TRBJ2-7 TRBV20-1 TGCAGTGCTAGAGAAGAAAGGGGAAGAATCAACGACGAGCAGTACTTC CSAREERGRINDEQYF
- few TRBJ2-3 TRBV20-1 TGCAGTGCTAGATCCCTAACCCTTAGCACAGATACGCAGTATTTT CSARSLTLSTDTQYF
TRBD2 few TRBJ2-3 TRBV4-1 TGCGCCAGCAGCCGCGAGCGGGGGGATTTCACAGATACGCAGTATTTT CASSRERGDFTDTQYF
- - TRBJ2-1 TRBV4-1 TGCGCCAGCAGCCGAGTTTTGGGTAGCGTCCTATACAATGAGCAGTTCTTC CASSRVLGSVLYNEQFF
- - TRBJ1-3 TRBV21-1 TGTGCCAGCAGCAAAGAAGGACAGGGGCCATCGGGTGGAAACACCATATATTTT CASSKEGQGPSGGNTIYF
- - TRBJ2-1 TRBV3-1 TGTGCCAGCAGCCAAGGTCCTCTAAGAAGACAGACACACAATGAGCAGTTCTTC CASSQGPLRRQTHNEQFF
- many TRBJ2-1 TRBV7-2 TGTGCCAGCAGCTTAGGGGTCGGGACGAGTGAGCAGTTCTTC CASSLGVGTSEQFF
- few TRBJ1-4 TRBV6-1 TGTGCCAGCAGTGAAGAGTTCGGGTTACACAGTTATAATGAAAAACTGTTTTTT CASSEEFGLHSYNEKLFF
- - TRBJ1-2 TRBV6-1 TGTGCCAGCAGTGAATTAAGGGCGGATGGCTACACCTTC CASSELRADGYTF
TRBD1 - TRBJ2-3 TRBV5-1 TGCGCCAGCAGCTTGGTTCCAGGGGGCGGCCTTCAGTATTTT CASSLVPGGGLQYF
TRBD1 few TRBJ2-1 TRBV12-3/TRBV12-4 TGTGCCAGCAGTCCCCCCGACAGGGCCTACAATGAGCAGTTCTTC CASSPPDRAYNEQFF
- - TRBJ1-2 TRBV7-9 TGTGCCAGCAGCCCAGGAGGGGTTAAGAACTATGGCTACACCTTC CASSPGGVKNYGYTF
TRBD1 - TRBJ2-7 TRBV27 TGTGCCAGCAGCCCCACCCCGGACAGGCCCGTAAAGCAGTACTTC CASSPTPDRPVKQYF
TRBD1 - TRBJ1-2 TRBV27 TGTGCCAGCGGTACCGGGACAGGGGTTCCCTATGGCTACACCTTC CASGTGTGVPYGYTF